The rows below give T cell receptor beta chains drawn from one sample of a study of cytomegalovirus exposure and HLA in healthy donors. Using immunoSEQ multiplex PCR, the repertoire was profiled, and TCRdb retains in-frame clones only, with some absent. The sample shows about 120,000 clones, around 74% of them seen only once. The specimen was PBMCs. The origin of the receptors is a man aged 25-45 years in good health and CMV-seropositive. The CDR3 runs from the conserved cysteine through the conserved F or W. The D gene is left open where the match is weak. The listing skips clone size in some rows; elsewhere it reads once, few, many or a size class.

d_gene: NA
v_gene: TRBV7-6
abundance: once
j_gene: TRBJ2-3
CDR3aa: CASSLAVSKRTDTQYF
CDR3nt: TGTGCCAGCAGCTTAGCCGTCAGTAAACGCACAGATACGCAGTATTTT

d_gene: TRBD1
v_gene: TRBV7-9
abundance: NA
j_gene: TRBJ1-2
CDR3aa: CASSPRDRDSGGYTF
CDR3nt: TGTGCCAGCAGCCCCCGGGACAGGGATTCCGGGGGCTACACCTTC

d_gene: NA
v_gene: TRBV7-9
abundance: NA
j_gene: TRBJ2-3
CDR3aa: CASSLVGADTQYF
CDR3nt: TGTGCCAGCAGCTTAGTGGGCGCAGATACGCAGTATTTT

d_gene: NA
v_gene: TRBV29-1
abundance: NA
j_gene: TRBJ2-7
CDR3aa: CSVDRAGSYEQYF
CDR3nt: TGCAGCGTTGACCGGGCGGGTTCCTACGAGCAGTACTTC

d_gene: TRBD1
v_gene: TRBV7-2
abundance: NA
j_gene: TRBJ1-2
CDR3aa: CASSFGQGWDGYTF
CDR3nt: TGTGCCAGCAGCTTTGGACAGGGATGGGATGGCTACACCTTC

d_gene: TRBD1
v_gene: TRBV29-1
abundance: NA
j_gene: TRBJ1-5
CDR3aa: CSVVGQANQPQHF
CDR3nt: TGCAGCGTTGTCGGACAGGCAAATCAGCCCCAGCATTTT

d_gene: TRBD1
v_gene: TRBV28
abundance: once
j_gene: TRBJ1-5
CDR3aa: CASSLLHGQGAGQPQHF
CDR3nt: TGTGCCAGCAGTTTATTACATGGACAGGGGGCGGGTCAGCCCCAGCATTTT

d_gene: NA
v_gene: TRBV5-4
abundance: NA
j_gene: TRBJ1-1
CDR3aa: CASSQNTEAFF
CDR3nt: TGTGCCAGCAGCCAGAACACTGAAGCTTTCTTT

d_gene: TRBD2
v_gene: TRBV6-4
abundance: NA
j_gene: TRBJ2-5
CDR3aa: CASTRNSGDQETQYF
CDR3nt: TGTGCCAGCACCCGGAATAGCGGGGACCAAGAGACCCAGTACTTC

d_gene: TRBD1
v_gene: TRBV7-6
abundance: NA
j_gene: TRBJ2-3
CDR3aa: CASSLALLGTGTTDTQYF
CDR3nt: TGTGCCAGCAGCTTAGCGTTGCTCGGGACAGGGACCACAGATACGCAGTATTTT

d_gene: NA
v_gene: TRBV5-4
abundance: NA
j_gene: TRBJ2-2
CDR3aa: CASSGQNTGELFF
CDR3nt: TGTGCCAGCAGCGGGCAGAACACCGGGGAGCTGTTTTTT

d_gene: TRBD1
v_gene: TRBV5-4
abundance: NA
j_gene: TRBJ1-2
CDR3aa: CASSFIRDRGPIGYTF
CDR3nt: TGTGCCAGCAGCTTTATTCGGGACAGGGGCCCCATTGGCTACACCTTC

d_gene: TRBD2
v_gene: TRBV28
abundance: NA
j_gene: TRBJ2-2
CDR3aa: CASSLAGAGELFF
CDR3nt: TGTGCCAGCAGCTTAGCGGGGGCCGGGGAGCTGTTTTTT

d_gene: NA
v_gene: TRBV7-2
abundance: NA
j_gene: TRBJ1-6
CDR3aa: CASSLVAGKNNSPLHF
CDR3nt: TGTGCCAGCAGCTTAGTTGCAGGGAAGAATAATTCACCCCTCCACTTT

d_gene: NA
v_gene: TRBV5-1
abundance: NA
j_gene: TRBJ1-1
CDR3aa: CASSLEAGNTEAFF
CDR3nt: TGCGCCAGCAGCTTGGAGGCAGGGAACACTGAAGCTTTCTTT

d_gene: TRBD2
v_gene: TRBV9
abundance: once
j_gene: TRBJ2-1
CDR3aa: CASSVEGGGAGGSYNEQFF
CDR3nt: TGTGCCAGCAGCGTAGAAGGCGGGGGGGCGGGGGGTTCCTACAATGAGCAGTTCTTC

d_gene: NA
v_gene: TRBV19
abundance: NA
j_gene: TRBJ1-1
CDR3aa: CASSIGGPTLGSEAFF
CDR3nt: TGTGCCAGTAGTATAGGAGGGCCGACACTGGGCAGCGAAGCTTTCTTT

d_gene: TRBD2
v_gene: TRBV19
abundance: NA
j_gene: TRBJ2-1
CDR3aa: CASSGTSGPNEQFF
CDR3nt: TGTGCCAGTTCCGGGACTAGCGGACCCAATGAGCAGTTCTTC

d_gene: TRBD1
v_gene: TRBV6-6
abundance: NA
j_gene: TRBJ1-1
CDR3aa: CASSRDRGQDTEAFF
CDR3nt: TGTGCCAGCAGTCGGGACAGGGGGCAAGACACTGAAGCTTTCTTT

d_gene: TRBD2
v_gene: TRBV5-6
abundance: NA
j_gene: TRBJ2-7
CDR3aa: CASSYRLAEGYEQYF
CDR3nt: TGTGCCAGCAGCTATAGACTAGCGGAGGGCTACGAGCAGTACTTC

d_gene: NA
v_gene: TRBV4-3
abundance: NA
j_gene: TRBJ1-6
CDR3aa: CASSRITGGYNSPLHF
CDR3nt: TGCGCCAGCAGCAGGATCACAGGAGGGTATAATTCACCCCTCCACTTT

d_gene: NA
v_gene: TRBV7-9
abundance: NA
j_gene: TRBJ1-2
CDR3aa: CASSLVFGSNYGYTF
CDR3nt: TGTGCCAGCAGCTTAGTTTTCGGGAGCAACTATGGCTACACCTTC

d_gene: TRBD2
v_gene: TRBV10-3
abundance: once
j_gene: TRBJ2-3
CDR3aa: CASISGGGTDTQYF
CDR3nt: TGTGCCAGCATTAGCGGGGGAGGCACAGATACGCAGTATTTT

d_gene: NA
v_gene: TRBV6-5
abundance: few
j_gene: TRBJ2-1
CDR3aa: CASRENNEQFF
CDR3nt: TGTGCCAGCAGAGAGAACAATGAGCAGTTCTTC

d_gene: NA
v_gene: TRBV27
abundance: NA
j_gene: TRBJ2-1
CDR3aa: CASSLSPSGNEQFF
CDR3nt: TGTGCCAGCAGTTTATCCCCCTCGGGGAATGAGCAGTTCTTC

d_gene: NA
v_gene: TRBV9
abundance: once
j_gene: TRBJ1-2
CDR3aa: CASSVQGSNYGYTF
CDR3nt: TGTGCCAGCAGCGTGCAGGGTTCTAACTATGGCTACACCTTC

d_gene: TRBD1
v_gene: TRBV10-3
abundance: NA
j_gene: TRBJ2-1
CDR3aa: CAISRDRVYNEQFF
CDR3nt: TGTGCCATCAGTCGGGACAGGGTTTACAATGAGCAGTTCTTC

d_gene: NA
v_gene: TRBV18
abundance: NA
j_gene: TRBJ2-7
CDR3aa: CASSPATPMYEQYF
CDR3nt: TGTGCCAGCTCACCTGCGACACCTATGTACGAGCAGTACTTC

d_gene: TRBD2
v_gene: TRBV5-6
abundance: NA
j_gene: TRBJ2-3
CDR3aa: CASSLVEAGGASTDTQYF
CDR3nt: TGTGCCAGCAGCTTGGTGGAAGCGGGAGGTGCTAGCACAGATACGCAGTATTTT